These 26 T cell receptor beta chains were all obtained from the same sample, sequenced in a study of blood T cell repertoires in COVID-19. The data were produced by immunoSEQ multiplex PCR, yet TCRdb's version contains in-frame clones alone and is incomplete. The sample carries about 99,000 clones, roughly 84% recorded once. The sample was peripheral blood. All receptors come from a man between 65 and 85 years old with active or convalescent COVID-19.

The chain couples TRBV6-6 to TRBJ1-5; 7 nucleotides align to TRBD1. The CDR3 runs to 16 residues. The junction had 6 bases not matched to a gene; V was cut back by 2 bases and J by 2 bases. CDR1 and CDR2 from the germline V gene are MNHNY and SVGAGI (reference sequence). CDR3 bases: TGTGCCAGCAGTTACCCCCGACAGGGTGGCAATCAGCCCCAGCATTTT. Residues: CASSYPRQGGNQPQHF.

In DNA form, the CDR3 reads TGTGCCAGCAGTTACTCGGGGGAGGTAGGAGAAAAACTGTTTTTT. This sequence encodes CASSYSGEVGEKLFF. V gene TRBV6-5 combines with J gene TRBJ1-4; perhaps TRBD1 as D (5 bases). With 0 bases removed from V and 8 bases from J, the gap between germline ends came to 13 bases. Per the germline V gene, CDR1 is MNHEY and CDR2 is SVGAGI. This CDR3 region has 15 residues.

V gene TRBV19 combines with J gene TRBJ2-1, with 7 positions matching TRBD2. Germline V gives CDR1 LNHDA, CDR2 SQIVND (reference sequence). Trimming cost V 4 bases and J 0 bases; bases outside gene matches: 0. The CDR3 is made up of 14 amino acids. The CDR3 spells CASSTSGSYNEQFF. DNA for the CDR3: TGTGCCAGTAGTACTAGCGGCTCCTACAATGAGCAGTTCTTC.

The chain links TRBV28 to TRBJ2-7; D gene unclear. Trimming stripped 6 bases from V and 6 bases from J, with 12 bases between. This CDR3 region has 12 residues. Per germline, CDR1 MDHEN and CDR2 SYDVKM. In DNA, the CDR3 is TGTGCCAGCAGCCTTACACCGTCCGAGCAGTACTTC. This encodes CASSLTPSEQYF.

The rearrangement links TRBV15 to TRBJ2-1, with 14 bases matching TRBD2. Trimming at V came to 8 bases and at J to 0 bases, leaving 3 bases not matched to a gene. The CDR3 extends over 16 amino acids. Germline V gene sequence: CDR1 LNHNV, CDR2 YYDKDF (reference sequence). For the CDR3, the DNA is TGTGCCACCGGACTAGCGGGGGGTCTCTCCTACAATGAGCAGTTCTTC. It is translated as CATGLAGGLSYNEQFF.

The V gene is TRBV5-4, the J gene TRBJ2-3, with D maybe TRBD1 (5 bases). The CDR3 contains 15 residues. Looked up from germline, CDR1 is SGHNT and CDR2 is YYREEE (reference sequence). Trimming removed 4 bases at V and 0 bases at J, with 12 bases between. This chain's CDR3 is CASSRGAPSTDTQYF. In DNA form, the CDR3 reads TGTGCCAGCAGCCGTGGGGCCCCGAGCACAGATACGCAGTATTTT.

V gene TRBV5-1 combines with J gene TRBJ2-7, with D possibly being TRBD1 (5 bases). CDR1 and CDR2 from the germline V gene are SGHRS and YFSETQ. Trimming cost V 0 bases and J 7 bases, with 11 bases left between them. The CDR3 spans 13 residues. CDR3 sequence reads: CASSLDFSGEQYF. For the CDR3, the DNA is TGCGCCAGCAGCTTGGATTTCTCAGGGGAGCAGTACTTC.

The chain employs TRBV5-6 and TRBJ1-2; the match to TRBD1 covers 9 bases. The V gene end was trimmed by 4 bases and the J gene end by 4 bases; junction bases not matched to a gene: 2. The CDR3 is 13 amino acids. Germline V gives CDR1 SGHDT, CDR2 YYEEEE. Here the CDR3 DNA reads TGTGCCAGCAGCAGGGACAGGGCCTATGGCTACACCTTC. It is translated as CASSRDRAYGYTF.

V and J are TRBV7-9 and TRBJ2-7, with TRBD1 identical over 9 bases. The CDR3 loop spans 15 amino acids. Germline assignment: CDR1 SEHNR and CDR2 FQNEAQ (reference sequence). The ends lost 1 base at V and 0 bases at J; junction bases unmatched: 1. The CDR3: CASSLGGQGSYEQYF. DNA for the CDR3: TGTGCCAGCAGCTTAGGGGGACAGGGCTCCTACGAGCAGTACTTC.

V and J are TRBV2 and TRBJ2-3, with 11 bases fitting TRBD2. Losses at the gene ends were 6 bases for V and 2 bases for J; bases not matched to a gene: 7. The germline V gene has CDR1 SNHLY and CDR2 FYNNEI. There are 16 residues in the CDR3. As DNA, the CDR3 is TGTGCCAGCAGCGGACTAGCGGGCCCCATCACAGATACGCAGTATTTT. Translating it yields CASSGLAGPITDTQYF. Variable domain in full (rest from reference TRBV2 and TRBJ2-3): EPEVTQTPSHQVTQMGQEVILRCVPISNHLYFYWYRQILGQKVEFLVSFYNNEISEKSEIFDDQFSVERPDGSNFTLKIRSTKLEDSAMYFCASSGLAGPITDTQYFGPGTRLTVL.

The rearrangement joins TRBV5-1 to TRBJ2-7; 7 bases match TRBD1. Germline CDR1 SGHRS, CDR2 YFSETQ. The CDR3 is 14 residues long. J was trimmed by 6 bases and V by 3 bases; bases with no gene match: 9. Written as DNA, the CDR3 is TGCGCCAGCAGCTACACCTCCGACAGGGTCGAGCAGTACTTC. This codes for CASSYTSDRVEQYF.

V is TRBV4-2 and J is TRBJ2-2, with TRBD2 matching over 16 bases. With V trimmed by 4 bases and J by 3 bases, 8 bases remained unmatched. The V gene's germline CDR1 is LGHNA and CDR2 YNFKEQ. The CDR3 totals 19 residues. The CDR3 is CASSLDGTSGGADTGELFF. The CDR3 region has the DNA TGTGCCAGCAGCCTGGACGGGACTAGCGGGGGGGCTGACACCGGGGAGCTGTTTTTT.

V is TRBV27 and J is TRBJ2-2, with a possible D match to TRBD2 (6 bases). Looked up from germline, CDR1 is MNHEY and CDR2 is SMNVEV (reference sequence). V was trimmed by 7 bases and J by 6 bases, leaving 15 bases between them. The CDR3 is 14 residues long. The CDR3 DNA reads TGTGCCAGCATGAGGCAGGGCGGGGCCGGGGAGCTGTTTTTT. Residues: CASMRQGGAGELFF.

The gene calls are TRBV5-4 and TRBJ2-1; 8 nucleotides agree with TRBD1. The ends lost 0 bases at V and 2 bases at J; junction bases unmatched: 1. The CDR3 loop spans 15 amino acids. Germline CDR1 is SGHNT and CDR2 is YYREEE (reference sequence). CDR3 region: CASSLAGGAYNEQFF. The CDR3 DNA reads TGTGCCAGCAGCTTGGCAGGGGGCGCCTACAATGAGCAGTTCTTC.

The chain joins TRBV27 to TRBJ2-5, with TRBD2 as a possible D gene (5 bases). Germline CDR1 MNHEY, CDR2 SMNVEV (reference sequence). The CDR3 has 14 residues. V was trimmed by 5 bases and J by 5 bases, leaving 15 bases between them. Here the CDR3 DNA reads TGTGCCAGCAGTGATCGGGGAGCGTGGGAGACCCAGTACTTC. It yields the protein CASSDRGAWETQYF.

The CDR3 loop reads CASSRGLAGADTQYF. For the CDR3, the DNA is TGTGCCAGCAGCCGGGGACTAGCGGGAGCAGATACGCAGTATTTT. V is TRBV6-5 and J is TRBJ2-3; 14 positions match TRBD2. Looked up from germline, CDR1 is MNHEY and CDR2 is SVGAGI. Trimming took 6 bases from V and 4 from J; bases not matched to a gene: 3. This CDR3 comprises 15 residues.

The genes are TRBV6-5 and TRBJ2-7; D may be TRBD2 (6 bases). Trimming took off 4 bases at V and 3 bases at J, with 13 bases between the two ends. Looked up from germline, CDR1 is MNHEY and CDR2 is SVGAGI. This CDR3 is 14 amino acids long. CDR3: CASSSDGRSYEQYF. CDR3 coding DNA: TGTGCCAGCAGTTCGGACGGGAGAAGCTACGAGCAGTACTTC.

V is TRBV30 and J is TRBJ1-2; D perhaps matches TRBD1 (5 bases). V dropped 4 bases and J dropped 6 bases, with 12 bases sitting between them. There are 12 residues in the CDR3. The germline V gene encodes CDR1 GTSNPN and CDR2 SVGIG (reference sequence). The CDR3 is CAWNGGDDGYTF. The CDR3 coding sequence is TGTGCCTGGAACGGAGGGGACGATGGCTACACCTTC.

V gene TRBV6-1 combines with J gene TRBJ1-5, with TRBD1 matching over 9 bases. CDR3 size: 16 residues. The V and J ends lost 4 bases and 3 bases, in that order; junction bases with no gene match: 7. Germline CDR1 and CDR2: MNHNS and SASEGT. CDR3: CASSAQDRGANQPQHF. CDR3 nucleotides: TGTGCCAGCAGTGCTCAGGACAGGGGCGCCAATCAGCCCCAGCATTTT.

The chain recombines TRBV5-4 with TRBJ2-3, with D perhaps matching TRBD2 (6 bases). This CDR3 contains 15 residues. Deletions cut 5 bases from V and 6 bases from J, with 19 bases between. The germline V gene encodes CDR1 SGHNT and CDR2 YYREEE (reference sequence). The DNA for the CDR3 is TGTGCCAGCAGTTTTGCTCGGGCAGGGAGGGATACGCAGTATTTT. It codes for CASSFARAGRDTQYF.

CDR3 loop: CASSLEVALGNTIYF. In nucleotides, the CDR3 is TGTGCCAGCAGCTTAGAGGTAGCTCTTGGAAACACCATATATTTT. The chain has TRBV7-9 and TRBJ1-3; no clear D. Trimming took off 1 base at V and 3 bases at J, with 10 bases between the two ends. The CDR3 is 15 amino acids. Germline CDR1 SEHNR, CDR2 FQNEAQ (reference sequence). The full variable domain, with the rest looked up from reference TRBV7-9 and TRBJ1-3, is DTGVSQNPRHKITKRGQNVTFRCDPISEHNRLYWYRQTLGQGPEFLTYFQNEAQLEKSRLLSDRFSAERPKGSFSTLEIQRTEQGDSAMYLCASSLEVALGNTIYFGEGSWLTVV.

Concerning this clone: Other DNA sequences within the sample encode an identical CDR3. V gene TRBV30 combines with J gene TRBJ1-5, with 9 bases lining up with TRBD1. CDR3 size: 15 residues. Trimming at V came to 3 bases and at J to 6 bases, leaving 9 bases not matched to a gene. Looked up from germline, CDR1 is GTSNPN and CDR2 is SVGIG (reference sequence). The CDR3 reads CAWSPGTGIGQPQHF. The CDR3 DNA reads TGTGCCTGGAGCCCCGGGACAGGGATCGGTCAGCCCCAGCATTTT.

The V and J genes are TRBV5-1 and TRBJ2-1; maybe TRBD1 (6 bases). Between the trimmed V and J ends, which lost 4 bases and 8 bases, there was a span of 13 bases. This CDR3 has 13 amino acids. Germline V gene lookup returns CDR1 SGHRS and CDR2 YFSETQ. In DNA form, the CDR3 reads TGCGCCAGCAGCGCGGACAGTCTCGATGAGCAGTTCTTC. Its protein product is CASSADSLDEQFF.

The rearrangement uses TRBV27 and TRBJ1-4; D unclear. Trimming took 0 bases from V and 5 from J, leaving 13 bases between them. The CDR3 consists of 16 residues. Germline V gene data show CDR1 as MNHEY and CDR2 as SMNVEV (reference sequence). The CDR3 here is CASSLSTSRGNEKLFF. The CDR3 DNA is TGTGCCAGCAGTTTATCGACCTCCAGAGGGAATGAAAAACTGTTTTTT.

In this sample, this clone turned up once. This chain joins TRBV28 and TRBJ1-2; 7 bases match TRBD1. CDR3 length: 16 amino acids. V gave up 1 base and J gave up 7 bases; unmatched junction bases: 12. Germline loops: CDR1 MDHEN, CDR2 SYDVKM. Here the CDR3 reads CASSLSGLQGTVGYTF. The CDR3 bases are TGTGCCAGCAGTTTATCAGGACTACAGGGGACGGTTGGCTACACCTTC.

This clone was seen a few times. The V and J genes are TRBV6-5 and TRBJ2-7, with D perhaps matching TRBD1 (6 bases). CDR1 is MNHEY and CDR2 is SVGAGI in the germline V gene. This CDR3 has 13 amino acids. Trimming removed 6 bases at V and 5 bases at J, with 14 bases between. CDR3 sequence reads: CASRPPQGHEQYF. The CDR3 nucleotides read TGTGCCAGCAGGCCACCACAGGGCCACGAGCAGTACTTC.